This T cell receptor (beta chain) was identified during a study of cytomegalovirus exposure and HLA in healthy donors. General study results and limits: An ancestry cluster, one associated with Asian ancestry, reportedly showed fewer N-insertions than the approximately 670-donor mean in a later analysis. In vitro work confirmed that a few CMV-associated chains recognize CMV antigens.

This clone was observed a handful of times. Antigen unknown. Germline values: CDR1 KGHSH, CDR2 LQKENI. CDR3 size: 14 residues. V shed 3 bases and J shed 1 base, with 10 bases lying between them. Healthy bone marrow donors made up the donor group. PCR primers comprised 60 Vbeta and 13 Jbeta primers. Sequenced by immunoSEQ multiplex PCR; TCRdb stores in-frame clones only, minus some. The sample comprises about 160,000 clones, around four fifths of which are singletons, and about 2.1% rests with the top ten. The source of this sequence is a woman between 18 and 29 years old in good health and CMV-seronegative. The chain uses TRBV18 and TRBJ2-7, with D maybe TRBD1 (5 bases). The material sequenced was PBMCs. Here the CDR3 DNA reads TGTGCCAGCTCACCCCCGGCAGGGTCCTACGAGCAGTACTTC. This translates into CASSPPAGSYEQYF.